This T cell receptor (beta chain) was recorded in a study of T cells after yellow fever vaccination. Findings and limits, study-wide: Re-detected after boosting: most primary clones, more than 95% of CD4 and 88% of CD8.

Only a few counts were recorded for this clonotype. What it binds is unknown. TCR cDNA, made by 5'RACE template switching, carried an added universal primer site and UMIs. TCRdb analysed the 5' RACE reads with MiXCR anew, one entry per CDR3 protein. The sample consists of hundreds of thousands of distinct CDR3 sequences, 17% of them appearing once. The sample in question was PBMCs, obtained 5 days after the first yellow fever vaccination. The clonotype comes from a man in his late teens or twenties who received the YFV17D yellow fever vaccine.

The CDR3 sequence is CASSFGGQNSFYNEQFF. The CDR3 DNA is TGTGCCAGCAGTTTCGGCGGACAGAATTCATTCTACAATGAGCAGTTCTTC. The chain combines TRBV12-3 or TRBV12-4 with TRBJ2-1; D might be TRBD1 (6 bases). The V end lost 3 bases, the J end lost 3 bases, and 18 bases lay between the germline ends. The CDR3 is 17 residues long.